Below are 30 T cell receptor beta chains sequenced from a single sample in a study of blood T cell repertoires in COVID-19. TCRdb keeps only in-frame clones here, not all; method: immunoSEQ multiplex PCR. The table records tens of thousands of clones, 70% to 90% of them present only once. The specimen was peripheral blood. Receptor source: a human donor in a cohort sampled during active COVID-19.

The rearrangement uses TRBV10-2 and TRBJ2-7, with D tentatively TRBD2 (5 bases). Germline CDR1 is WSHSY and CDR2 is SAAADI. This CDR3 contains 12 residues. Trimming took off 8 bases at V and 0 bases at J, with 8 bases between the two ends. The CDR3 is CASGLNSYEQYF. In nucleotides, the CDR3 is TGCGCCAGCGGACTGAACTCCTACGAGCAGTACTTC.

This clone was seen a single time. This chain uses TRBV3-1 (or the pseudogene TRBV3-2) with TRBJ2-2, with 8 bases identical to TRBD1. This CDR3 comprises 18 residues. Germline CDR1 reads LGHDT; CDR2 reads YNNKEL (reference sequence). Losses at the gene ends were 1 base for V and 3 bases for J; bases not matched to a gene: 10. The CDR3 DNA sequence: TGTGCCAGCAGCCAAGGTCTGGCAGGGGGCCCCCACACCGGGGAGCTGTTTTTT. Translation: CASSQGLAGGPHTGELFF.

The chain joins TRBV19 to TRBJ2-5; the D is unclear. Trimming removed 5 bases from V and 1 base from J, with 8 bases in between. The CDR3 contains 13 residues. From germline, CDR1 is LNHDA and CDR2 SQIVND (reference sequence). The CDR3 DNA reads as TGTGCCAGTAGTTTCGGGTTCCAAGAGACCCAGTACTTC. It codes for CASSFGFQETQYF. The whole variable domain, remainder taken from reference TRBV19 and TRBJ2-5, is DGGITQSPKYLFRKEGQNVTLSCEQNLNHDAMYWYRQDPGQGLRLIYYSQIVNDFQKGDIAEGYSVSREKKESFPLTVTSAQKNPTAFYLCASSFGFQETQYFGPGTRLLVL.

This chain links TRBV5-1 with TRBJ2-3; 7 nucleotides line up with TRBD2. Germline CDR1 is SGHRS and CDR2 is YFSETQ. The CDR3 consists of 16 residues. V lost 0 bases to trimming and J lost 0 bases; unmatched junction nucleotides: 4. The CDR3 DNA is TGCGCCAGCAGCTTGGTTGGGCGGGGGAGCACAGATACGCAGTATTTT. This encodes CASSLVGRGSTDTQYF. Complete variable domain (other parts from reference TRBV5-1 and TRBJ2-3): KAGVTQTPRYLIKTRGQQVTLSCSPISGHRSVSWYQQTPGQGLQFLFEYFSETQRNKGNFPGRFSGRQFSNSRSEMNVSTLELGDSALYLCASSLVGRGSTDTQYFGPGTRLTVL.

This clone was found once. This sequence joins TRBV9 and TRBJ2-1; 15 positions agree with TRBD2. This CDR3 is 19 amino acids long. Germline V gene data show CDR1 as SGDLS and CDR2 as YYNGEE. The ends lost 3 bases at V and 2 bases at J; junction bases unmatched: 9. The CDR3 sequence: CASSAPGTSGGLTYNEQFF. DNA for the CDR3: TGTGCCAGCAGCGCCCCCGGGACTAGCGGGGGGCTGACCTACAATGAGCAGTTCTTC.

This clone was recorded a few times. The chain links TRBV10-2 to TRBJ2-7; 8 positions match TRBD1. This CDR3 is 15 amino acids long. Per germline, CDR1 WSHSY and CDR2 SAAADI. The ends lost 4 bases at V and 5 bases at J; junction bases unmatched: 10. The DNA of the CDR3 is TGCGCCAGCAGTGTGACAGGGGACCACCAGGACGAGCAGTACTTC. Protein: CASSVTGDHQDEQYF.

This rearrangement joins TRBV5-1 to TRBJ1-4; D might be TRBD1 (5 bases). Trimming stripped 4 bases from V and 0 bases from J, with 13 bases between. Germline V lookup: CDR1 SGHRS, CDR2 YFSETQ. The length of the CDR3 is 16 residues. CDR3 region: CASSLTGFATNEKLFF. CDR3 sequence (DNA): TGCGCCAGCAGCCTTACAGGTTTTGCAACTAATGAAAAACTGTTTTTT.

This sequence joins TRBV29-1 and TRBJ2-7; D is unresolved. Germline V gives CDR1 SQVTM, CDR2 ANQGSEA. V lost 7 bases and J lost 2, with 12 bases in between. CDR3 size: 12 residues. The CDR3 protein is CSAADSAYEQYF. In DNA, the CDR3 is TGCAGCGCTGCCGACTCAGCCTACGAGCAGTACTTC.

This chain links TRBV10-3 with TRBJ2-2; TRBD2 is a possible D gene (7 bases). The CDR3 spans 14 residues. Germline loops: CDR1 ENHRY, CDR2 SYGVKD. The V and J ends lost 8 bases and 5 bases respectively, with 15 bases between them. CDR3 loop: CAIGTTQGTGELFF. DNA for the CDR3: TGTGCCATCGGGACTACCCAGGGGACCGGGGAGCTGTTTTTT.

The chain uses TRBV29-1 and TRBJ2-7, with D possibly matching TRBD1 (6 bases). This CDR3 has 13 residues. Trimming shortened V by 4 bases and J by 0 bases, and 10 bases separated the two germline ends. Germline-derived CDR1 and CDR2 are SQVTM and ANQGSEA. In DNA, the CDR3 is TGCAGCGTTGGTCTACAGGGCTCCTACGAGCAGTACTTC. Residues: CSVGLQGSYEQYF.

The V and J genes are TRBV4-1 and TRBJ2-7; 8 bases agree with TRBD1. J gave up 0 bases and V 1 base, and 2 bases lay outside the gene matches. The CDR3 runs 15 residues. The germline V gene encodes CDR1 MGHRA and CDR2 YSYEKL. The CDR3 bases are TGCGCCAGCAGCCAAGGGACAGGGAGCTCCTACGAGCAGTACTTC. Translated, it gives CASSQGTGSSYEQYF.

The J gene is TRBJ2-7, the V gene TRBV2; 9 nucleotides agree with TRBD1. Germline CDR1 SNHLY, CDR2 FYNNEI. CDR3 length: 16 amino acids. V shed 4 bases and J 4 bases; nucleotides not matched to a gene: 11. CDR3 nucleotides: TGTGCCAGCAGTGCCCCTACAGGGGGCGGGGAGTACGAGCAGTACTTC. It yields the protein CASSAPTGGGEYEQYF.

This chain's CDR3 is CASSLVGGYGYTF. The CDR3 nucleotides read TGTGCCAGCAGTTTGGTAGGGGGCTATGGCTACACCTTC. The rearrangement joins TRBV12-3 or TRBV12-4 to TRBJ1-2; D is possibly TRBD1 (6 bases). This CDR3 spans 13 amino acids. The ends were cut back, 3 bases at V and 4 bases at J, with 9 bases in the middle.

J is TRBJ2-3 and V is TRBV6-1; the D gene is possibly TRBD1 (5 bases). V shed 2 bases and J shed 10 bases, with 16 bases lying between them. CDR1 and CDR2 (germline): MNHNS, SASEGT. CDR3 length equals 14 residues. The CDR3 loop is CASSEQGPNGAQYF. CDR3 nucleotide sequence: TGTGCCAGCAGTGAACAGGGCCCTAACGGAGCGCAGTATTTT.

This clone was picked up one time. The chain uses TRBV20-1 and TRBJ1-1; TRBD1 might be the D (6 bases). Germline loops: CDR1 DFQATT, CDR2 SNEGSKA (reference sequence). The CDR3 length is 13 residues. Between the trimmed V and J ends, which lost 3 bases and 4 bases, there was a span of 12 bases. The CDR3 protein is CSASRGSGTEAFF. Here the CDR3 DNA reads TGCAGTGCTAGTAGGGGGTCGGGCACTGAAGCTTTCTTT.

This chain uses TRBV18 with TRBJ2-3, with TRBD2 matching over 7 bases. J gave up 4 bases and V 6 bases, and 7 bases lay outside the gene matches. Germline assignment: CDR1 KGHSH and CDR2 LQKENI. This CDR3 is 14 amino acids long. CDR3 region: CASSSVTSADTQYF. The CDR3 DNA sequence: TGTGCCAGCTCCTCTGTAACTAGCGCAGATACGCAGTATTTT.

The chain joins TRBV4-1 to TRBJ1-2; D unresolved. Per the germline V gene, CDR1 is MGHRA and CDR2 is YSYEKL. With 0 bases removed from V and 4 bases from J, the gap between germline ends came to 9 bases. The CDR3 sequence is 14 residues long. The CDR3 bases are TGCGCCAGCAGCCAAGATGGCCTGGCCTATGGCTACACCTTC. This encodes CASSQDGLAYGYTF.

The V call is TRBV6-5, the J call TRBJ2-1; TRBD1 matches 7 bases. Unmatched junction bases numbered 10, after V lost 3 bases and J lost 8 bases. The CDR3 length is 15 residues. Germline V gene lookup returns CDR1 MNHEY and CDR2 SVGAGI. The CDR3 loop reads CASSYSPQGPDEQFF. In DNA form, the CDR3 reads TGTGCCAGCAGTTATAGTCCACAGGGGCCGGATGAGCAGTTCTTC.

The chain uses TRBV18 and TRBJ1-2, with 9 bases aligning to TRBD1. Per the germline V gene, CDR1 is KGHSH and CDR2 is LQKENI. The CDR3 is made up of 17 amino acids. Trimming removed 8 bases from V and 8 bases from J; junction bases left unmatched: 21. The CDR3 here is CASAPDLGQQGAKGYTF. CDR3 coding DNA: TGTGCCAGCGCCCCGGACCTTGGGCAACAGGGGGCGAAGGGCTACACCTTC.

The CDR3, as DNA: TGTGCCAGCAGCATGTGGAGCTCCCGGAACACTGAAGCTTTCTTT. This translates into CASSMWSSRNTEAFF. The chain is built from TRBV3-1 (or the pseudogene TRBV3-2) and TRBJ1-1, with D unresolved. The CDR3 spans 15 residues. The germline V gene encodes CDR1 LGHDT and CDR2 YNNKEL (reference sequence). With 5 bases removed from V and 1 base from J, the gap between germline ends came to 14 bases.

This chain links TRBV12-3 or TRBV12-4 with TRBJ1-5; a weak D match, TRBD1 (6 bases). V was pared by 5 bases and J by 6 bases, with 11 bases between. This CDR3 contains 13 residues. The CDR3 here is CASSLDRFQPQHF. The CDR3 region has the DNA TGTGCCAGCAGTCTAGACAGGTTTCAGCCCCAGCATTTT.

The chain uses TRBV3-1 (or the pseudogene TRBV3-2) and TRBJ2-1, with 9 bases lining up with TRBD1. The CDR3 totals 14 residues. J lost 9 bases, V lost 4 bases, and 7 bases had no gene match. CDR1 and CDR2 from the germline V gene are LGHDT and YNNKEL (reference sequence). CDR3 region: CASSPRQGVSEQFF. DNA of the CDR3: TGTGCCAGCAGCCCTAGACAGGGGGTCAGTGAGCAGTTCTTC.

The rearrangement links TRBV6-5 to TRBJ1-2, with 8 positions matching TRBD1. The J segment lost 4 bases and the V segment lost 8 bases, leaving 12 bases of the junction unmatched. In germline, CDR1 is MNHEY, CDR2 SVGAGI. The CDR3 is 15 residues long. CDR3 sequence reads: CASRLEAGGGYGYTF. CDR3 coding DNA: TGTGCCAGCCGCCTGGAGGCAGGGGGCGGCTATGGCTACACCTTC.

Only a few counts were recorded for this clone. The chain is built from TRBV5-1 and TRBJ1-6; D is unresolved. Trimming took 4 bases from V and 14 from J, leaving 13 bases between them. In germline, CDR1 is SGHRS, CDR2 YFSETQ. The CDR3 runs to 12 residues. CDR3 bases: TGCGCCAGCAGCCCCAATTACGGGGCCCTCCACTTT. Translation gives CASSPNYGALHF.

The CDR3 sequence is CASKNRGSYGYTF. The CDR3 nucleotides read TGTGCCAGCAAAAACAGGGGGTCCTATGGCTACACCTTC. The rearrangement links TRBV27 to TRBJ1-2; TRBD1 matches 8 bases. CDR3 length equals 13 residues. V dropped 7 bases and J dropped 4; count of bases not matched to a gene: 5. Germline assignment: CDR1 MNHEY and CDR2 SMNVEV (reference sequence).

J is TRBJ1-2 and V is TRBV3-1 (or the pseudogene TRBV3-2); TRBD1 is a possible D gene (6 bases). The germline CDR1 and CDR2 sequences are LGHDT and YNNKEL (reference sequence). V lost 2 bases and J 8 bases, leaving 9 bases between the germline ends. This CDR3 is 12 amino acids long. The CDR3 DNA reads TGTGCCAGCAGCCAAAACAGGGTCGGCTACACCTTC. This sequence encodes CASSQNRVGYTF.

The CDR3 here is CASTPGQGKLFF. CDR3 coding DNA: TGTGCCAGTACCCCCGGACAGGGGAAACTGTTTTTT. The V gene is TRBV19, the J gene TRBJ1-4, with 9 bases fitting TRBD1. J gave up 11 bases and V 7 bases, and 5 bases lay outside the gene matches. Germline assignment: CDR1 LNHDA and CDR2 SQIVND (reference sequence). CDR3 length equals 12 residues.

J is TRBJ1-1 and V is TRBV12-3 or TRBV12-4; TRBD1 aligns across 7 bases. Trimming at V came to 6 bases and at J to 5 bases, leaving 6 bases not matched to a gene. The CDR3 has 13 residues. CDR3 sequence (DNA): TGTGCCAGCAGAAAACAGGGGAGGACTGAAGCTTTCTTT. Protein sequence: CASRKQGRTEAFF.

The CDR3 protein is CASSKVKRGLNTEAFF. CDR3 nucleotides: TGTGCCAGCAGCAAAGTAAAAAGGGGGCTGAACACTGAAGCTTTCTTT. This chain uses TRBV21-1 with TRBJ1-1; the table calls TRBD1, which could not be checked here. TRBV21-1 is a pseudogene locus. The length of the CDR3 is 16 residues.

This chain joins TRBV20-1 and TRBJ2-7, with D tentatively TRBD2 (6 bases). In germline, CDR1 is DFQATT, CDR2 SNEGSKA (reference sequence). V was trimmed by 3 bases and J by 2 bases, leaving 14 bases between them. This CDR3 is 14 amino acids long. CDR3 DNA: TGCAGTGCTAGTCGGCGGGGTCCAACCTACGAGCAGTACTTC. Translating gives CSASRRGPTYEQYF.